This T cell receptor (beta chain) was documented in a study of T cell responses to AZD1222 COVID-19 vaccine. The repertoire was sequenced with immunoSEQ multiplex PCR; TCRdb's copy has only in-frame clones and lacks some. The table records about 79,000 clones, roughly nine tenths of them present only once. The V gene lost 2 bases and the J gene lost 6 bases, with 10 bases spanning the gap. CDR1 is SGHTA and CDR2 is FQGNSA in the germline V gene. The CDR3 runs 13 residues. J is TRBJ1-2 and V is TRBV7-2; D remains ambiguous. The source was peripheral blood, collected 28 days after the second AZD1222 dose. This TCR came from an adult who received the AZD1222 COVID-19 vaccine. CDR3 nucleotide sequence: TGTGCCAGCAGCTTAAAGAACACCAATGGCTACACCTTC. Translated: CASSLKNTNGYTF.